The rows below give T cell receptor beta chains drawn from one sample of a study of shared clonotypes between healthy human individuals. Repertoires were generated with immunoSEQ multiplex PCR, while TCRdb's copy carries only in-frame clones and drops some. The data contain a few hundred thousand clones, 50% to 75% of them singletons. The sample taken for sequencing was memory CD4+ T cells sorted from blood. These receptors all stem from a man aged 25-45 years in good health. Both conserved end residues are trimmed from each CDR3. The order of the fields is J gene, D gene, V gene, CDR3 protein. D genes are given only for firm matches.

>TRBJ2-2|.|TRBV5-5
ASSLVDTGELF
>TRBJ2-1|.|TRBV29-1
SVDRTAAYNEQF
>TRBJ2-7|.|TRBV9
ASSVGTASSYEQY
>TRBJ1-1|.|TRBV5-1
ASSLEWGMNTEAF
>TRBJ2-2|.|TRBV5-1
ASSSGSYTGELF
>TRBJ1-4|.|TRBV5-5
ASSFRDPREKLF
>TRBJ1-1|.|TRBV6-1
ASSQQGGYTEAF
>TRBJ2-1|TRBD2|TRBV11-2
ASSQTPGGLATQQF
>TRBJ2-1|.|TRBV6-5
ASSGIVVNEQF
>TRBJ1-5|.|TRBV6-1
ASSEWQPYQPQH
>TRBJ2-5|TRBD2|TRBV10-1
ASSESTSSGQETQY
>TRBJ2-2|TRBD1|TRBV25-1
ASRDGTGEQGGELF
>TRBJ2-7|.|TRBV5-6
ASSRRGRNFDEQY
>TRBJ1-5|TRBD1|TRBV6-1
ASSSRQGLLQPQH
>TRBJ2-7|TRBD2|TRBV6-5
ASSEPGLAGGAH
>TRBJ2-1|.|TRBV18
ASSPPSEWERQF
>TRBJ1-1|TRBD1|TRBV5-1
ASSPGTATEAF
>TRBJ2-7|.|TRBV7-2
ASSFPRGEQY
>TRBJ2-5|TRBD2|TRBV4-3
ASSSGTSKQETQY
>TRBJ1-1|.|TRBV9
ASSLRTLGTEAF
>TRBJ2-5|TRBD1|TRBV7-2
ASSVGQGRETQY
>TRBJ1-1|.|TRBV7-8
ASSLAGRVNTEAF
>TRBJ2-3|TRBD2|TRBV2
ASKTGGGPTDTQY
>TRBJ2-2|.|TRBV25-1
ASSPATAPNTGELF
>TRBJ2-5|TRBD1|TRBV19
ASSIDQRVGQGMTETQY
>TRBJ2-3|.|TRBV6-5
ASSYAWGTDTQY
>TRBJ1-4|TRBD1|TRBV28
ASSSHRGIEKLF
>TRBJ2-1|.|TRBV9
ASSVDTSLYNEQF
>TRBJ1-3|.|TRBV7-8
ASSLGQRDRRGNTIY
>TRBJ1-1|.|TRBV7-9
ASSLGGTLEAF
>TRBJ2-7|.|TRBV7-9
ASTPGDVYEQY
>TRBJ2-7|TRBD1|TRBV5-5
ASSQSEDRGYEQY
>TRBJ1-2|TRBD1|TRBV9
ASSAQGAGSYGYT
>TRBJ1-1|.|TRBV4-1
ASSQEGGTEAF
>TRBJ1-1|TRBD1|TRBV5-1
ASSSGTGNTEAF
>TRBJ2-1|.|TRBV28
ASSSGGNPYNEQF
>TRBJ2-3|.|TRBV7-9
ASSWLGDMSDTQY
>TRBJ1-2|TRBD1|TRBV29-1
SVYYRGSTT
>TRBJ2-1|.|TRBV6-6
ASRAEIYNEQF
>TRBJ1-1|.|TRBV5-1
ASSSGQNTEAF